A selection of T cell receptor beta chains follows, all from one sample in a study of breast tumors, draining lymph nodes, adjacent tissues. TCRdb independently ran MiXCR on the multiplex PCR reads; one entry per CDR3 protein. The repertoire consists of about 100,000 distinct CDR3 sequences, with about 20% occurring once and the leading ten covering more than 0.9%. The sample was axillary lymph node tissue. Every receptor here comes from a female donor with breast cancer. Some clones in this sample may be carry-over from other donors' samples. Both conserved end residues are trimmed from each CDR3. The order of the fields is D gene, clone size, V gene, CDR3 protein. The D gene is left open where the match is weak. A row's size may be missing; if present it is once, few, many or a size class.

TRBD1,many,TRBV20-1,SGGMTGGYEQY
NA,many,TRBV2,ASGAGRSGTDTQY
NA,many,TRBV9,ASSAVRFTGELF
NA,many,TRBV5-8,ASSYTYQETQY
TRBD1,many,TRBV10-3,ASRGQGGSYEQY
NA,many,TRBV5-1,ASSPGPPNYGYT
NA,NA,TRBV6-6,ASSYWGGNSPLH
NA,many,TRBV29-1,SVNNGGKGGGEQY
TRBD2,NA,TRBV3-1,ASSQGLAGASEQF
TRBD1,many,TRBV29-1,SVRTGAGYGYT
TRBD2,many,TRBV6-1,ASSGSGGSYEQY
TRBD2,many,TRBV5-1,ASHVSGTREGEQY
NA,many,TRBV11-2,ASSLAGSSGNTIY
NA,many,TRBV9,ASSSSTGELF
NA,many,TRBV20-1,SASGRSWDEQF
TRBD1,many,TRBV12-3/TRBV12-4,ASSPGTVYEQY
TRBD2,many,TRBV29-1,SVEGSRGGDEQF
TRBD1,NA,TRBV15,ATSRDRAVHEQY
NA,many,TRBV10-2,ASSSLSNQPQH
NA,NA,TRBV4-1,ASSQDRNSNQPQH
NA,many,TRBV7-8,ASSVDRNEQF